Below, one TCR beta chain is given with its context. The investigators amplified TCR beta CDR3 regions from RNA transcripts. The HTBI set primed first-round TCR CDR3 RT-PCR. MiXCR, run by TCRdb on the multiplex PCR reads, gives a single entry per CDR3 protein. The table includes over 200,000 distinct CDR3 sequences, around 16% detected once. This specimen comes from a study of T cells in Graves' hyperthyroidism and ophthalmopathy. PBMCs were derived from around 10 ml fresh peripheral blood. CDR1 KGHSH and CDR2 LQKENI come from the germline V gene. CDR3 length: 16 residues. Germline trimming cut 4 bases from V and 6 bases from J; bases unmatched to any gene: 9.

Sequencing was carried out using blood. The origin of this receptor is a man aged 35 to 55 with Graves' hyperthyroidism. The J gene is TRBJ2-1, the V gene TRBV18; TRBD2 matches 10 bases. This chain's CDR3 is CASSRSGGAGVNEQFF. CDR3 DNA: TGTGCCAGCTCACGAAGCGGGGGGGCCGGGGTCAATGAGCAGTTCTTC.